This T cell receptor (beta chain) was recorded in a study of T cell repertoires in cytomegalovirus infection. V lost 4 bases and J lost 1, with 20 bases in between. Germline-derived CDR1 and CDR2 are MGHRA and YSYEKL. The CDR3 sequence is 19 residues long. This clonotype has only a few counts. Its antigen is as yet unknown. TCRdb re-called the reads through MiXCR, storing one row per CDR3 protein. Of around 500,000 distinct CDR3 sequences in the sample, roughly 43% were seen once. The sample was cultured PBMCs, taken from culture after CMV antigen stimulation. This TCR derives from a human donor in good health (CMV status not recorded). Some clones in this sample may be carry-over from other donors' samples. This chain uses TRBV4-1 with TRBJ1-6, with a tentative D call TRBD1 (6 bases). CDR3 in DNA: TGCGCCAGCAGCCGCGGGGGCAGAAACCTACAGTCCTATAATTCACCCCTCCACTTT. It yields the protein CASSRGGRNLQSYNSPLHF.